Below are 18 T cell receptor beta chains sequenced from a single sample in a study of resident and recirculating memory T cells in vitiligo listed by TCRdb under 2018. The library was generated by the immunoSEQ multiplex PCR assay. TCRdb mirrors the immuneACCESS table, restricted to in-frame sequences. Some clones are absent from its copies; in checked studies, under half trace to an unresolved V gene, and the reason for the others is unknown. Counted in this sample were tens of thousands of clones; 80% to 95% of them appeared once. 4.9% of the sample is taken by the ten largest. Specimen: blood. The receptors were gathered from a male donor with vitiligo.

The chain uses TRBV19 and TRBJ1-1; D is ambiguous. The V gene's germline CDR1 is LNHDA and CDR2 SQIVND (reference sequence). This CDR3 spans 14 amino acids. The V end lost 7 bases, the J end lost 3 bases, and 15 bases lay between the germline ends. Written as DNA, the CDR3 is TGTGCCAGTAACGTAGGGCGGACTTACACTGAAGCTTTCTTT. Translation: CASNVGRTYTEAFF.

The rearrangement uses TRBV27 and TRBJ1-2; no reliable D call. The V gene's germline CDR1 is MNHEY and CDR2 SMNVEV (reference sequence). V lost 5 bases to trimming and J lost 4 bases, with 17 bases between them. This CDR3 is 15 amino acids long. For the CDR3, the DNA is TGTGCCAGCAGTCCCGTGCAGGCGATGGGCTATGGCTACACCTTC. Protein sequence: CASSPVQAMGYGYTF.

The chain couples TRBV6-6 to TRBJ2-1; tentatively, D is TRBD1 (6 bases). Germline V gives CDR1 MNHNY, CDR2 SVGAGI (reference sequence). The CDR3 is 15 residues long. V was clipped by 6 bases and J by 9 bases, with 21 bases between them. In DNA form, the CDR3 reads TGTGCCAGCAGCCACCCAGGGGCCCGGACCGGTGAGCAGTTCTTC. Translation: CASSHPGARTGEQFF.

The V gene is TRBV28, the J gene TRBJ1-6; 7 positions match TRBD1. The trim removed 6 bases at V and 6 bases at J, leaving 2 bases unmatched. This CDR3 spans 13 amino acids. Germline assignment: CDR1 MDHEN and CDR2 SYDVKM. DNA of the CDR3: TGTGCCAGCAGGACAGGGCGTAATTCACCCCTCCACTTT. Translated, it gives CASRTGRNSPLHF.

This chain uses TRBV6-4 with TRBJ2-3, with 14 positions matching TRBD2. The CDR3 length is 17 residues. With V trimmed by 0 bases and J by 1 base, 0 bases remained unmatched. The germline gives CDR1 MRHNA, CDR2 SNTAGT. DNA of the CDR3: TGTGCCAGCAGTGACTCGACTAGCGGGGGGGGCACAGATACGCAGTATTTT. Translating it yields CASSDSTSGGGTDTQYF.

This clone was found once. The genes are TRBV9 and TRBJ2-2; 8 nucleotides match TRBD2. The CDR3 spans 16 residues. J was trimmed by 7 bases and V by 4 bases; bases with no gene match: 12. From germline, CDR1 is SGDLS and CDR2 YYNGEE. CDR3 in DNA: TGTGCCAGCAGCCCCCGGCCGGGGACTAGGGGCGGGGAGCTGTTTTTT. Amino acids: CASSPRPGTRGGELFF.

Points on this clone: Mismatch with germline at one junction end may stem from a read error. The rearrangement links TRBV5-1 to TRBJ1-6, with D unresolved. CDR1 and CDR2 (germline): SGHRS, YFSETQ. The CDR3 loop spans 14 amino acids. The CDR3 region has the DNA TGCGCCAGCAGCTTATCAGATAATAAATCACCCCTCCACTTT. Protein sequence: CASSLSDNKSPLHF.

The chain is built from TRBV11-2 and TRBJ2-7; maybe TRBD2 (5 bases). Trimming left V 2 bases short and J 3 bases short, with 8 bases between. In germline, CDR1 is SGHAT, CDR2 FQNNGV. The CDR3 is 13 residues long. CDR3 nucleotides: TGTGCCAGCAGCTTATCGGGAATCTACGAGCAGTACTTC. This codes for CASSLSGIYEQYF.

The chain employs TRBV6-6 and TRBJ2-1; 9 nucleotides agree with TRBD1. The junction had 8 bases not matched to a gene; V was cut back by 6 bases and J by 5 bases. CDR1 is MNHNY and CDR2 is SVGAGI in the germline V gene (reference sequence). The CDR3 extends over 15 amino acids. The CDR3 reads CASRDGTGRHNEQFF. The DNA for the CDR3 is TGTGCCAGCAGGGACGGGACAGGGAGACACAATGAGCAGTTCTTC.

The gene calls are TRBV11-2 and TRBJ2-1; possible D gene TRBD1, 5 bases. This CDR3 contains 14 residues. V was shortened by 4 bases and J by 0 bases, with 7 bases between the two germline ends. The germline CDR1 and CDR2 sequences are SGHAT and FQNNGV. The CDR3 DNA sequence: TGTGCCAGCAGCTGGGGCAGCTCCTACAATGAGCAGTTCTTC. Its protein product is CASSWGSSYNEQFF. Together with reference TRBV11-2 and TRBJ2-1, the CDR3 gives the full variable domain: EAGVAQSPRYKIIEKRQSVAFWCNPISGHATLYWYQQILGQGPKLLIQFQNNGVVDDSQLPKDRFSAERLKGVDSTLKIQPAKLEDSAVYLCASSWGSSYNEQFFGPGTRLTVL.

This clone was seen just once. This chain links TRBV2 with TRBJ1-5, with 7 bases matching TRBD1. CDR3 size: 15 residues. Trimming at V came to 4 bases and at J to 2 bases, leaving 5 bases not matched to a gene. Germline CDR1 and CDR2: SNHLY and FYNNEI. In nucleotides, the CDR3 is TGTGCCAGCAGTGTGAACACAGGGGGCAATCAGCCCCAGCATTTT. It specifies CASSVNTGGNQPQHF.

For this clone: The junction departs from the called germline gene at one end, perhaps through a read error. The chain is built from TRBV7-7 and TRBJ2-2, with D unresolved. Looked up from germline, CDR1 is SSHAT and CDR2 is FNYEAQ (reference sequence). This CDR3 region has 14 residues. The CDR3 protein is CASSLAQYTGELFF. CDR3 in DNA: TGTGCTAGCAGCTTAGCTCAGTATACCGGGGAGCTGTTTTTT.

This chain connects TRBV4-2 to TRBJ2-5; 10 bases map to TRBD2. The CDR3 extends over 15 amino acids. Germline-derived CDR1 and CDR2 are LGHNA and YNFKEQ. Trimming at V came to 2 bases and at J to 4 bases, leaving 4 bases not matched to a gene. The CDR3 spells CASSQQRGGGETQYF. The CDR3 nucleotides are TGTGCCAGCAGCCAACAGCGGGGGGGTGGAGAGACCCAGTACTTC.

This CDR3 reads CASSHQASNSYNEQFF. The CDR3 DNA reads TGTGCCAGCAGCCATCAGGCGTCCAACTCCTACAATGAGCAGTTCTTC. This chain uses TRBV7-3 with TRBJ2-1, with D hard to call. Germline CDR1 reads SGHTA; CDR2 reads FQGTGA. The length of the CDR3 is 16 residues. The ends were cut back, 5 bases at V and 0 bases at J, with 14 bases in the middle.

The rearrangement links TRBV4-3 to TRBJ2-2; 9 positions agree with TRBD1. The CDR3 consists of 15 residues. CDR1 and CDR2 (germline): LGHNA, YSLEER. The trim removed 1 base at V and 6 bases at J, leaving 3 bases unmatched. The CDR3 sequence: CASSQAGTGSGELFF. The CDR3 DNA sequence: TGCGCCAGCAGCCAAGCCGGGACAGGGTCCGGGGAGCTGTTTTTT.

J is TRBJ2-2 and V is TRBV5-1; D ambiguous. Germline V gives CDR1 SGHRS, CDR2 YFSETQ. Trimming removed 0 bases from V and 2 bases from J, with 11 bases in between. This CDR3 region has 16 residues. CDR3 region: CASSLAGAGNTGELFF. CDR3 nucleotides: TGCGCCAGCAGCTTGGCTGGTGCAGGAAACACCGGGGAGCTGTTTTTT.

The rearrangement links TRBV5-1 to TRBJ2-7; D possibly corresponds to TRBD1 (6 bases). This CDR3 region has 14 residues. V was clipped by 0 bases and J by 2 bases, with 9 bases between them. CDR1 and CDR2 from the germline V gene are SGHRS and YFSETQ. The CDR3 sequence is CASSLAGQTYEQYF. DNA for the CDR3: TGCGCCAGCAGCTTGGCTGGACAGACCTACGAGCAGTACTTC.

The chain combines TRBV28 with TRBJ2-1; 11 bases are a match to TRBD1. Germline values: CDR1 MDHEN, CDR2 SYDVKM. V gave up 8 bases and J gave up 8 bases; unmatched junction bases: 14. The CDR3 is made up of 16 amino acids. The CDR3 region is CASHSSDRGRIDEQFF. The CDR3 DNA sequence: TGTGCCAGCCATTCCTCGGACAGGGGGCGGATCGATGAGCAGTTCTTC.